Below, 29 T cell receptor beta chains from the same sample are listed, as sequenced in a study of cytomegalovirus exposure and HLA in healthy donors (dated by TCRdb to about 2017). Receptors were amplified or captured by the immunoSEQ multiplex PCR assay. For the multiplex PCR, a mixture combining 60 forward primers for TCR Vbeta segments and 13 reverse primers for TCR Jbeta segments was used. Not all clones reach the TCRdb copy of this immuneACCESS table, which keeps in-frame sequences only. Checked studies attribute under half of the gap to unresolved V genes and leave the rest unexplained. Counted in this sample were some 100,000 clones; more than 75% of them appeared once. Under 4.5% of the sample is held by the ten biggest clonotypes. Input material: PBMCs. The receptors originated from a woman aged 45-59 years in good health and CMV-seropositive.

This clone was detected a few times. The rearrangement uses TRBV18 and TRBJ1-5, with unresolved D. This CDR3 is 16 amino acids long. Per germline, CDR1 KGHSH and CDR2 LQKENI. The V and J ends lost 2 bases and 2 bases respectively, with 13 bases between them. The CDR3 sequence is CASSPAGGIGNQPQHF. The CDR3 region has the DNA TGTGCCAGCTCACCAGCTGGAGGTATCGGCAATCAGCCCCAGCATTTT.

CDR3 bases: TGTGCCAGCAGCTCTAGGTCCGAAGACCAGCGGGGCAGAGGCGAGCAGTTCTTC. Translated: CASSSRSEDQRGRGEQFF. This chain links TRBV5-4 with TRBJ2-1; 7 bases agree with TRBD2. J lost 10 bases, V lost 3 bases, and 22 bases had no gene match. Germline CDR1 SGHNT, CDR2 YYREEE (reference sequence). The CDR3 has 18 amino acids.

The gene calls are TRBV5-1 and TRBJ2-5, with 8 positions matching TRBD1. The J call may be faulty, since TRBJ2-7 better matches the DNA end. The germline CDR1 and CDR2 sequences are SGHRS and YFSETQ. CDR3 size: 15 residues. Here the CDR3 DNA reads TGCGCCAGCAGCGGGGGACAGGCTTTAACCTACGAGCAGTACTTC. Protein sequence: CASSGGQALTYEQYF.

The CDR3 loop reads CASSLVSGSTDTQYF. The CDR3 coding sequence is TGTGCCAGCAGCTTAGTATCCGGGAGCACAGATACGCAGTATTTT. This chain joins TRBV7-9 and TRBJ2-3, with no clear D. CDR3 length equals 15 residues. V was trimmed by 1 base and J by 0 bases, leaving 8 bases between them. The germline gives CDR1 SEHNR, CDR2 FQNEAQ (reference sequence).

This clone appeared a few times. This rearrangement joins TRBV6-1 to TRBJ1-6; tentative D call: TRBD1 (6 bases). The CDR3 runs to 15 residues. The germline V gene encodes CDR1 MNHNS and CDR2 SASEGT. Trimming removed 5 bases at V and 7 bases at J, with 15 bases between. For the CDR3, the DNA is TGTGCCAGCAGTCTCACGGGGGGGCGAAATTCACCCCTCCACTTT. Protein product: CASSLTGGRNSPLHF.

The V and J genes are TRBV29-1 and TRBJ1-2; 8 nucleotides line up with TRBD1. Trimming took 7 bases from V and 2 from J; bases not matched to a gene: 0. Germline-derived CDR1 and CDR2 are SQVTM and ANQGSEA. CDR3 size: 11 residues. The CDR3 DNA reads TGCAGCGGGACAGGGAACTATGGCTACACCTTC. Translation: CSGTGNYGYTF.

This chain links TRBV6-6 with TRBJ1-2, with a tentative D call TRBD1 (6 bases). V lost 8 bases to trimming and J lost 3 bases, with 22 bases between them. The germline V gene encodes CDR1 MNHNY and CDR2 SVGAGI (reference sequence). The CDR3 has 16 amino acids. The CDR3 sequence is CASHEGRGANHYGYTF. CDR3 bases: TGTGCCAGCCATGAAGGGAGGGGGGCCAATCACTATGGCTACACCTTC.

The chain links TRBV11-2 to TRBJ2-1; TRBD2 aligns across 8 bases. V was clipped by 2 bases and J by 1 base; unmatched bases: 4. There are 16 residues in the CDR3. Germline CDR1 SGHAT, CDR2 FQNNGV. CDR3 sequence: CASSLIPGGSYNEQFF. In nucleotides, the CDR3 is TGTGCCAGCAGCTTAATCCCGGGAGGGTCCTACAATGAGCAGTTCTTC.

V is TRBV7-6 and J is TRBJ2-3; possible D gene TRBD2, 5 bases. The V end lost 6 bases, the J end lost 1 base, and 17 bases lay between the germline ends. Germline CDR1 is SGHVS and CDR2 is FNYEAQ. The CDR3 sequence is 16 residues long. CDR3 bases: TGTGCCAGCAGTCGCCTGGGTCCAGCGGGCACAGATACGCAGTATTTT. Its protein is CASSRLGPAGTDTQYF.

The V call is TRBV10-3, the J call TRBJ2-7; TRBD1 matches 9 bases. V shed 7 bases, J shed 7 bases, and the junction held 11 bases outside the gene matches. CDR1 is ENHRY, CDR2 SYGVKD, per germline. The CDR3 length is 14 residues. The CDR3 region is CAITTGTGFREQYF. The CDR3 DNA reads as TGTGCCATCACTACCGGGACAGGGTTTCGGGAGCAGTACTTC.

The rearrangement links TRBV9 to TRBJ2-2; D possibly corresponds to TRBD2 (7 bases). The germline gives CDR1 SGDLS, CDR2 YYNGEE. The CDR3 length is 16 residues. The V end was cut by 3 bases, the J end by 0 bases, with 12 bases between. The CDR3 loop reads CASSGAGAANTGELFF. CDR3 nucleotides: TGTGCCAGCAGCGGGGCGGGGGCCGCGAACACCGGGGAGCTGTTTTTT.

This clone was seen once. The V call is TRBV18, the J call TRBJ2-5; D is uncertain. Per germline, CDR1 KGHSH and CDR2 LQKENI. This CDR3 is 17 amino acids long. V was trimmed by 3 bases and J by 4 bases, leaving 21 bases between them. DNA of the CDR3: TGTGCCAGCTCACCGACTGTTAGTTCACCCCTTCGAGAGACCCAGTACTTC. Amino acids: CASSPTVSSPLRETQYF.

V gene TRBV10-3 combines with J gene TRBJ1-2; TRBD1 matches at 8 bases. Losses at the gene ends were 6 bases for V and 2 bases for J; bases not matched to a gene: 11. The CDR3 loop spans 16 amino acids. The germline V gene encodes CDR1 ENHRY and CDR2 SYGVKD. The CDR3 sequence: CAISAQTGQVNYGYTF. For the CDR3, the DNA is TGTGCCATCAGCGCCCAGACGGGACAGGTGAACTATGGCTACACCTTC.

The genes are TRBV9 and TRBJ2-3; the match to TRBD2 covers 8 bases. Germline V CDR1 and CDR2: SGDLS, YYNGEE. J was trimmed by 0 bases and V by 0 bases; bases with no gene match: 9. This CDR3 region has 18 residues. As DNA, the CDR3 is TGTGCCAGCAGCGTAGGATCCAAAAGCGGGAGTAGCACAGATACGCAGTATTTT. This translates into CASSVGSKSGSSTDTQYF.

The rearrangement uses TRBV30 and TRBJ2-2, with 13 bases aligning to TRBD2. The CDR3 runs to 17 residues. V lost 5 bases and J lost 5; bases outside the gene matches: 11. Germline V lookup: CDR1 GTSNPN, CDR2 SVGIG (reference sequence). The CDR3 coding sequence is TGTGCCTGGTCCGGACTAGCGGGAGAGGGAACTACCGGGGAGCTGTTTTTT. This encodes CAWSGLAGEGTTGELFF. The variable domain in full, with the rest retrieved from reference TRBV30 and TRBJ2-2, is SQTIHQWPATLVQPVGSPLSLECTVEGTSNPNLYWYRQAAGRGLQLLFYSVGIGQISSEVPQNLSASRPQDRQFILSSKKLLLSDSGFYLCAWSGLAGEGTTGELFFGEGSRLTVL.

The genes are TRBV6-1 and TRBJ2-5; weak D call: TRBD1 (6 bases). The end of the DNA fits TRBJ2-7 better, so the J call may be wrong. Germline assignment: CDR1 MNHNS and CDR2 SASEGT. CDR3 size: 13 residues. The CDR3 loop reads CASSEALRGEQYF. The CDR3 region has the DNA TGTGCCAGCAGTGAAGCGCTCAGGGGCGAGCAGTACTTC.

The chain links TRBV6-5 to TRBJ1-6, with D tentatively TRBD1 (6 bases). Trimming pared 4 bases from V and 7 bases from J, leaving 11 bases between. Germline V gene sequence: CDR1 MNHEY, CDR2 SVGAGI. CDR3 size: 14 residues. The CDR3 DNA is TGTGCCAGCAGTTCCGGGACAATAAATTCACCCCTCCACTTT. The encoded protein is CASSSGTINSPLHF.

The chain links TRBV2 to TRBJ2-3; D might be TRBD1 (5 bases). The CDR3 loop spans 14 amino acids. Germline CDR1 reads SNHLY; CDR2 reads FYNNEI. Trimming left V 6 bases short and J 4 bases short, with 14 bases between. The CDR3 loop reads CASSSALGADTQYF. As DNA, the CDR3 is TGTGCCAGCAGCTCGGCCTTAGGGGCAGATACGCAGTATTTT.

The genes are TRBV6-1 and TRBJ1-3, with TRBD1 as a possible D gene (6 bases). The CDR3 is made up of 14 amino acids. Trimming took off 5 bases at V and 3 bases at J, with 11 bases between the two ends. CDR1 is MNHNS and CDR2 is SASEGT in the germline V gene. The CDR3 coding sequence is TGTGCCAGCAGTCAGGGGCGGAGTGGAAACACCATATATTTT. This encodes CASSQGRSGNTIYF.

This sequence joins TRBV10-3 and TRBJ1-2; no definite D call. Trimming cost V 2 bases and J 5 bases, with 12 bases left between them. The length of the CDR3 is 14 residues. Per germline, CDR1 ENHRY and CDR2 SYGVKD. The CDR3 protein is CAISEGVRGYGYTF. CDR3 in DNA: TGTGCCATCAGTGAGGGGGTGCGGGGATATGGCTACACCTTC.

The chain combines TRBV5-1 with TRBJ2-1; 7 bases are shared with TRBD2. The trim removed 7 bases at V and 7 bases at J, leaving 11 bases unmatched. Germline V gene lookup returns CDR1 SGHRS and CDR2 YFSETQ. The CDR3 loop spans 14 amino acids. CDR3 nucleotide sequence: TGCGCCAGCCACTGGGGGGGTCGGAAGAATGAGCAGTTCTTC. Translated: CASHWGGRKNEQFF. The full variable domain, with the rest looked up from reference TRBV5-1 and TRBJ2-1, is KAGVTQTPRYLIKTRGQQVTLSCSPISGHRSVSWYQQTPGQGLQFLFEYFSETQRNKGNFPGRFSGRQFSNSRSEMNVSTLELGDSALYLCASHWGGRKNEQFFGPGTRLTVL.

This clone was seen once. The chain is built from TRBV14 and TRBJ2-5; a possible D gene is TRBD2 (5 bases). The J call may be mistaken, given a closer DNA end match to TRBJ2-7. The CDR3 covers 14 residues. Germline V gene sequence: CDR1 SGHDN, CDR2 FVKESK. In DNA, the CDR3 is TGTGCCAGCAGCCAAAGTCCTTCGGGATACGAGCAGTACTTC. Translation gives CASSQSPSGYEQYF.

This clone was observed a handful of times. The chain joins TRBV2 to TRBJ2-7, with D maybe TRBD2 (7 bases). Germline V gene data show CDR1 as SNHLY and CDR2 as FYNNEI. The CDR3 extends over 14 amino acids. Trimming stripped 2 bases from V and 2 bases from J, with 10 bases between. Here the CDR3 reads CASSETGGPYEQYF. The CDR3, as DNA: TGTGCCAGCAGTGAAACGGGGGGCCCCTACGAGCAGTACTTC.

This clone was detected once. Relative to the germline gene, one junction end is altered; a read error may explain this. The chain uses TRBV7-9 and TRBJ2-1; 12 bases match TRBD2. CDR1 SEHNR and CDR2 FQNEAQ come from the germline V gene (reference sequence). The CDR3 contains 17 residues. CDR3 coding DNA: TGTTCCAGCAGCTACTCACTAGCGGGAGGAACCTACAATGAGCAGTTCTTC. Its protein is CSSSYSLAGGTYNEQFF.

The chain uses TRBV5-1 and TRBJ2-1, with TRBD2 matching over 10 bases. Germline CDR1 reads SGHRS; CDR2 reads YFSETQ. V lost 0 bases to trimming and J lost 5 bases; unmatched junction nucleotides: 5. The CDR3 extends over 16 amino acids. For the CDR3, the DNA is TGCGCCAGCAGCTTGGAAGCACTAGCGGGAAACAATGAGCAGTTCTTC. It is translated as CASSLEALAGNNEQFF.

A single count supports this clone. The J gene is TRBJ2-3, the V gene TRBV7-2; D is ambiguous. The CDR3 length is 11 residues. Germline V lookup: CDR1 SGHTA, CDR2 FQGNSA. V lost 7 bases and J lost 2, with 4 bases in between. As DNA, the CDR3 is TGTGCCAGCATCCTCACAGATACGCAGTATTTT. It specifies CASILTDTQYF.

The V and J genes are TRBV7-9 and TRBJ1-2, with D possibly TRBD1 on 6 matching bases. The V gene lost 5 bases and the J gene lost 0 bases, with 16 bases spanning the gap. The CDR3 has 16 amino acids. CDR1 SEHNR and CDR2 FQNEAQ come from the germline V gene (reference sequence). The CDR3 protein is CASSDPWGGPNYGYTF. The CDR3 DNA reads TGTGCCAGCAGCGACCCCTGGGGGGGCCCTAACTATGGCTACACCTTC.

The chain joins TRBV27 to TRBJ2-2, with 8 bases matching TRBD2. Germline V gives CDR1 MNHEY, CDR2 SMNVEV (reference sequence). V was clipped by 4 bases and J by 4 bases; unmatched bases: 8. This CDR3 spans 16 amino acids. The CDR3 nucleotides are TGTGCCAGCAGTTACTCGACTAGCGTACGCACCGGGGAGCTGTTTTTT. It yields the protein CASSYSTSVRTGELFF.

The chain is built from TRBV15 and TRBJ1-1; maybe TRBD1 (6 bases). V was shortened by 0 bases and J by 1 base, with 9 bases between the two germline ends. This CDR3 has 15 amino acids. CDR1 and CDR2 (germline): LNHNV, YYDKDF (reference sequence). CDR3 DNA sequence: TGTGCCACCAGCAGAGAGAAGGGACAGAACACTGAAGCTTTCTTT. It specifies CATSREKGQNTEAFF. The whole variable domain, remainder taken from reference TRBV15 and TRBJ1-1, is DAMVIQNPRYQVTQFGKPVTLSCSQTLNHNVMYWYQQKSSQAPKLLFHYYDKDFNNEADTPDNFQSRRPNTSFCFLDIRSPGLGDTAMYLCATSREKGQNTEAFFGQGTRLTVV.